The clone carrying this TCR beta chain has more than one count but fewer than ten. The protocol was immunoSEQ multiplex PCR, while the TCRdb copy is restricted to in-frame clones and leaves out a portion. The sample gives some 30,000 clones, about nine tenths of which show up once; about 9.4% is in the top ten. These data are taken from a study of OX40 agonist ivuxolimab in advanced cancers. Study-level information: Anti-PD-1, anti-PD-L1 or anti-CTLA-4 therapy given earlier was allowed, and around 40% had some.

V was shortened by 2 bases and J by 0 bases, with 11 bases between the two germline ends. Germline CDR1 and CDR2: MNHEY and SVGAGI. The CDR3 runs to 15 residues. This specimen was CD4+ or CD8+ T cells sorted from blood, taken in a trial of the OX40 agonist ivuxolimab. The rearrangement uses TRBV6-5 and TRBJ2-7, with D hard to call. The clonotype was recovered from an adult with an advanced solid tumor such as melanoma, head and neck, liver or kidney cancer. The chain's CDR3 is CASSYQSLSSYEQYF. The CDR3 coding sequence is TGTGCCAGCAGTTACCAATCCCTGTCCTCCTACGAGCAGTACTTC.